The source of this T cell receptor (beta chain) is a study of blood T cells in healthy people across ages. Study findings and constraints: Older age coincided with a roughly linear decline in TCR beta diversity per million T cells.

Through a sample-barcoded 5' primer and a J-beta primer mix, a second PCR was run for roughly 7 to 11 cycles. TCRdb re-derived calls from the 5' RACE reads in MiXCR, one entry per CDR3 protein. The repertoire holds approximately 800,000 distinct CDR3 sequences, with about 53% as singletons. Notes on this clonotype: No antigen is known for it.

Germline V gene data show CDR1 as SGHTA and CDR2 as FQGNSA. V gave up 2 bases and J gave up 2 bases, with 16 bases separating them. CDR3 length: 16 amino acids. The receptor was derived from an elderly man in good health. This chain links TRBV7-2 with TRBJ2-7, with D uncertain. Sequenced input: blood. CDR3 sequence: CASSLSPTTAAYEQYF. In DNA form, the CDR3 reads TGTGCCAGCAGCTTATCCCCGACAACCGCGGCCTACGAGCAGTACTTC. The variable domain in full, with the rest retrieved from reference TRBV7-2 and TRBJ2-7, is GAGVSQSPSNKVTEKGKDVELRCDPISGHTALYWYRQSLGQGLEFLIYFQGNSAPDKSGLPSDRFSAERTGGSVSTLTIQRTQQEDSAVYLCASSLSPTTAAYEQYFGPGTRLTVT.